This T cell receptor (beta chain) originates from a study of blood T cell repertoires in COVID-19. V was cut by 0 bases and J by 3 bases, with 15 bases left in between. This CDR3 has 16 amino acids. Germline lookup yields CDR1 LGHNA and CDR2 YSLEER. All enrollees were roughly 18 to 95 years old and from roughly 26 US areas. Donors were grouped by their self-reported clinical history. Original processing methods: Amplification from reference gene primers served as the basis for estimated nucleated cell counts. The table came from immunoSEQ multiplex PCR; TCRdb's copy has only in-frame clones and leaves some out. Clone size and V and J calls were adopted from that table, with D and trimming inferred from the DNA. This table holds over 200,000 clones, approximately 87% found once.

The TCR was taken from a woman in her forties or fifties in a cohort exposed to, infected with or recovered from COVID-19 (not recorded which). The gene calls are TRBV4-3 and TRBJ2-7; D is unclear. The sample taken for sequencing was PBMCs or T cells enriched from blood (not recorded which). This CDR3 is CASSQDFRSSFYEQYF. CDR3 DNA sequence: TGCGCCAGCAGCCAAGATTTCAGGTCAAGTTTCTACGAGCAGTACTTC.